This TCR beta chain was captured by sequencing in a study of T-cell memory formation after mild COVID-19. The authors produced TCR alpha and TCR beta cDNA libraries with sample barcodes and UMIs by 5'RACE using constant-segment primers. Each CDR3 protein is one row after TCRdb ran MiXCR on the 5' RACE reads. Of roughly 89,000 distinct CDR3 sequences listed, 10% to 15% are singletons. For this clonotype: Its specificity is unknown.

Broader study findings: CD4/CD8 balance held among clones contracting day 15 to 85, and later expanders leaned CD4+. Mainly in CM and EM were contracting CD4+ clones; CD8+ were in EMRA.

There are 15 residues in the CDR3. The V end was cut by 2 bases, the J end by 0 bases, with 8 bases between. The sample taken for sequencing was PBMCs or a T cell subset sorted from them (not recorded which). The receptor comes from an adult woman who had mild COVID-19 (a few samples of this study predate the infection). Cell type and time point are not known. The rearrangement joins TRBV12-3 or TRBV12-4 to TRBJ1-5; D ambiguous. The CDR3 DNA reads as TGTGCCAGCAGTTTAACAAGGGATAGCAATCAGCCCCAGCATTTT. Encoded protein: CASSLTRDSNQPQHF.